This T cell receptor (beta chain) was recovered during a study of shared clonotypes between healthy human individuals. Study-level findings and limits: Four donors held approximately 5% of naive CD4 clonotypes in common. Only blood underwent sampling, and tissue repertoires likely differ.

Original processing methods: ImmunoSEQ sequences covered only the junction and lacked quality scores; filtering therefore differed. Assay: immunoSEQ multiplex PCR; the TCRdb copy retains only in-frame clones and omits some. V and J calls plus clone size are reproduced from that table; the DNA served to infer D and trimming. This sample carries over 1.4 million clones, roughly 96% of them seen once, and the ten largest clones take approximately 1%. The V gene's germline CDR1 is MDHEN and CDR2 SYDVKM. This CDR3 contains 13 residues. Trimming removed 7 bases at V and 1 base at J, with 11 bases between. Details on this clone: Its antigen remains unidentified.

The sequence was obtained from a man aged 25 to 45 in good health. The V gene is TRBV28, the J gene TRBJ2-7, with D unresolved. Sequences were obtained from naive CD4+ T cells sorted from blood. Specified subset: CD45RA+ positively selected. In DNA form, the CDR3 reads TGTGCCAGCAATGGGCAGACTTCCTACGAGCAGTACTTC. It encodes CASNGQTSYEQYF.